This T cell receptor beta chain originates from a study of blood T cell repertoires in COVID-19. As for the study in general: The samples span acute and convalescent COVID-19 from the United States, Italy and Spain. Sources were T cells, B-cell-depleted T cells, or PBMCs; the material itself was cDNA or gDNA.

As processed by the authors: Amplification from reference gene primers served as the basis for estimated nucleated cell counts. This table comes from immunoSEQ multiplex PCR, and its TCRdb copy is limited to in-frame clones, with some not included. Clone size and V and J calls were adopted from that table, with D and trimming inferred from the DNA. The sample shows some 250,000 clones, about 80% of them seen only once. CDR1 is SGDLS and CDR2 is YYNGEE in the germline V gene. This CDR3 is built from 15 residues. V was clipped by 2 bases and J by 10 bases, with 19 bases between them. Specimen: peripheral blood. The chain links TRBV9 to TRBJ2-1; D perhaps matches TRBD2 (5 bases). The TCR was taken from a middle-aged man with active or convalescent COVID-19. The CDR3 coding sequence is TGTGCCAGCAGCGTCACGGGTAGAGGGATGCGAGAGCAGTTCTTC. This encodes CASSVTGRGMREQFF.